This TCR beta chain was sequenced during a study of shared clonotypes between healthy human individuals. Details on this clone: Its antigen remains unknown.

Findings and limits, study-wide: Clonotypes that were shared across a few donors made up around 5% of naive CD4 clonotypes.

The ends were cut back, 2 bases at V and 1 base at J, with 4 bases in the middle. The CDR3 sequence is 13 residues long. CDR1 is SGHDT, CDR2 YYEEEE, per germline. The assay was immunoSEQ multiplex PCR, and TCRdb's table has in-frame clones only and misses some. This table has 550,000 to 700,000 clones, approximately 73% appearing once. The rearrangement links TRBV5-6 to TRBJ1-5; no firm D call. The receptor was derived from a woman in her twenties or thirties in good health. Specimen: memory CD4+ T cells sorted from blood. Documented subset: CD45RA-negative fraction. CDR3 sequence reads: CASSLGSNQPQHF. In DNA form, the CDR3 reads TGTGCCAGCAGCTTAGGGAGCAATCAGCCCCAGCATTTT.